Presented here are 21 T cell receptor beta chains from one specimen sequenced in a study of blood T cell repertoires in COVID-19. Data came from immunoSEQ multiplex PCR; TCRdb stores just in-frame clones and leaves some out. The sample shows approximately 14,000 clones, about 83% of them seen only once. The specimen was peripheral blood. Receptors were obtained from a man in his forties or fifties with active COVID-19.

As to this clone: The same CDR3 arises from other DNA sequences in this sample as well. The CDR3 DNA sequence: TGTGCCAGCAGCGTAGAGAGCGGGAGACGTTACGAGCAGTACTTC. It is translated as CASSVESGRRYEQYF. The gene calls are TRBV9 and TRBJ2-7, with 8 bases aligning to TRBD2. V was clipped by 0 bases and J by 4 bases; unmatched bases: 6. CDR3 length: 15 amino acids. Germline V gene lookup returns CDR1 SGDLS and CDR2 YYNGEE.

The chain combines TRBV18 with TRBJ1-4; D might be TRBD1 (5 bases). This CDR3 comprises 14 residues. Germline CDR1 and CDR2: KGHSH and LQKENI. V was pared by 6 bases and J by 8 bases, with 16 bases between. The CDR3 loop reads CASSADGPGEKLFF. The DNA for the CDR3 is TGTGCCAGCTCCGCGGATGGCCCAGGGGAAAAACTGTTTTTT.

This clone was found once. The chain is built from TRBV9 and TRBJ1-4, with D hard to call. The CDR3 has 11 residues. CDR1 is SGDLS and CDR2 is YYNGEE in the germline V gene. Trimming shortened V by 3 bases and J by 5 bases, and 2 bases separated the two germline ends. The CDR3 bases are TGTGCCAGCAGCGCGAATGAAAAACTGTTTTTT. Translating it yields CASSANEKLFF.

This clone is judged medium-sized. CDR3 bases: TGTGCCAGCAGTGACGGACAGCGAGACACTGAAGCTTTCTTT. It is translated as CASSDGQRDTEAFF. This chain connects TRBV2 to TRBJ1-1; a possible D gene is TRBD1 (6 bases). V shed 3 bases and J shed 3 bases, with 11 bases lying between them. The CDR3 length is 14 residues. CDR1 and CDR2 (germline): SNHLY, FYNNEI.

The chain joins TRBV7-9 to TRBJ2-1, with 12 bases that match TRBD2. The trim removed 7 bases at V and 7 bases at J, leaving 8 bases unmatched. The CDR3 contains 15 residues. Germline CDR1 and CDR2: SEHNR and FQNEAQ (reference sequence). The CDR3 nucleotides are TGTGCCAGCACCTCCCTAGCGGGAGGGGCGAATGAGCAGTTCTTC. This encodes CASTSLAGGANEQFF.

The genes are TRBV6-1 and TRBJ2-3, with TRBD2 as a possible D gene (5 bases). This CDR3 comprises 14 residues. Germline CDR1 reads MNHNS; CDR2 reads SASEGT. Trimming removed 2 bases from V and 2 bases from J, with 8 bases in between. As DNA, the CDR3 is TGTGCCAGCAGTGAACTAGCTGTCACAGATACGCAGTATTTT. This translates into CASSELAVTDTQYF.

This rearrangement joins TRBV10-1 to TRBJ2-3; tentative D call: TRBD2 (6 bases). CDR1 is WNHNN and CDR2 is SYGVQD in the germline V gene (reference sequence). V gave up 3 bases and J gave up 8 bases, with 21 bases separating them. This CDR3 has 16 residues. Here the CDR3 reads CASSDEEGERHGTQYF. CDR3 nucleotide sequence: TGCGCCAGCAGTGATGAGGAGGGTGAGAGGCATGGTACGCAGTATTTT.

CDR3 nucleotide sequence: TGTGCCAGCAGCCAAGTACTCGGGCAAGAGACCCAGTACTTC. As protein: CASSQVLGQETQYF. The V call is TRBV14, the J call TRBJ2-5; D not certain. Germline CDR1 and CDR2: SGHDN and FVKESK. This CDR3 comprises 14 residues. The V gene lost 1 base and the J gene lost 2 bases, with 8 bases spanning the gap.

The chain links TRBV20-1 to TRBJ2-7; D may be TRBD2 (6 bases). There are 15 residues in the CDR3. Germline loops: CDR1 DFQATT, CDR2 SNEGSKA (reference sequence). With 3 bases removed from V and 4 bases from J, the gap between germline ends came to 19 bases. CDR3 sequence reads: CSASAPGERVYEQYF. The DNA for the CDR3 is TGCAGTGCTAGTGCTCCGGGAGAACGTGTTTACGAGCAGTACTTC.

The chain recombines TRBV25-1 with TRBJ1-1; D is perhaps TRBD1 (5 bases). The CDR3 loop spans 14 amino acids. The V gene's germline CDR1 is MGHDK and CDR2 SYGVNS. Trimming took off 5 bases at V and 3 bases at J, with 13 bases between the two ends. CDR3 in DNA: TGTGCCAGCAGTAACCAGGGTCGGGACACTGAAGCTTTCTTT. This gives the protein CASSNQGRDTEAFF.

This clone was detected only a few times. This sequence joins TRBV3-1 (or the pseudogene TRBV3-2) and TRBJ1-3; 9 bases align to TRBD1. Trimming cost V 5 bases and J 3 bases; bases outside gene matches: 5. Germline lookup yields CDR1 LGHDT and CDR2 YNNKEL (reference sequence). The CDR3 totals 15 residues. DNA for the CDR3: TGTGCCAGCAGCTCGGGACAGGGTTTTGGAAACACCATATATTTT. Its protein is CASSSGQGFGNTIYF.

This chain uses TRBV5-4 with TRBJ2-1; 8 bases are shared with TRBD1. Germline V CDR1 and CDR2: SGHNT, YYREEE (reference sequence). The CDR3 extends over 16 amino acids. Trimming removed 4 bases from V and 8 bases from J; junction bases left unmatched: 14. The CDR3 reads CASSQGQGRLIDEQFF. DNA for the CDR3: TGTGCCAGCAGCCAAGGACAGGGCAGATTAATCGATGAGCAGTTCTTC.

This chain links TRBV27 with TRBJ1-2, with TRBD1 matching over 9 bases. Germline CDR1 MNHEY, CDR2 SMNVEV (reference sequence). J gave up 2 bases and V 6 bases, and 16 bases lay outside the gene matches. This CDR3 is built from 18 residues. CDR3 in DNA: TGTGCCAGCAGCTTCCTGGCGGGGACAGGGAACGCGAACTATGGCTACACCTTC. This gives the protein CASSFLAGTGNANYGYTF.

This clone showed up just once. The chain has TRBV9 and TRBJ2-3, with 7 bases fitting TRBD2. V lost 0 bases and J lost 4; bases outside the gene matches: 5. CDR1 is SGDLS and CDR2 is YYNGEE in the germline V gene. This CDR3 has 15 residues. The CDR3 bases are TGTGCCAGCAGCGTAGGGTTAGCGGGTCCAGATACGCAGTATTTT. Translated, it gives CASSVGLAGPDTQYF.

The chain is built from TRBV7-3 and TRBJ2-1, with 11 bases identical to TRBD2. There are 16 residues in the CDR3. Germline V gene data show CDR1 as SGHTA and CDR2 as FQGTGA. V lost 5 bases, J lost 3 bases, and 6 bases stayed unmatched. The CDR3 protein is CASSPGLAVNYNEQFF. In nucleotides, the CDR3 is TGTGCCAGCAGCCCGGGACTAGCGGTAAACTACAATGAGCAGTTCTTC.

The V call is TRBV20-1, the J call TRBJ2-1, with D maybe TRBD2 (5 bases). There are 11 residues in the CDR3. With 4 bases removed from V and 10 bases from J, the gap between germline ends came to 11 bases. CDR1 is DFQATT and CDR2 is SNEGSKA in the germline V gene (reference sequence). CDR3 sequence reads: CSAINVAEQFF. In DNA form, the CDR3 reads TGCAGTGCTATTAATGTAGCGGAGCAGTTCTTC.

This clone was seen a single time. CDR3 loop: CASSLVLGREGYEQYF. The CDR3 DNA reads as TGTGCCAGCAGCTTAGTCCTCGGCAGGGAGGGCTACGAGCAGTACTTC. V usage is TRBV7-9 and J usage is TRBJ2-7; 7 bases are shared with TRBD2. V was pared by 1 base and J by 3 bases, with 9 bases of the junction left unmatched. Germline CDR1 and CDR2: SEHNR and FQNEAQ (reference sequence). The CDR3 runs 16 residues.

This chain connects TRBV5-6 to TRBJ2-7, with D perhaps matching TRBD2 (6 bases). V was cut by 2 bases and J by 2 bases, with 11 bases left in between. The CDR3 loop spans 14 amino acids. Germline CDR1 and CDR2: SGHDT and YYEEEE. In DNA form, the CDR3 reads TGTGCCAGCAGCTTCGGGACTTACCCCTACGAGCAGTACTTC. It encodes CASSFGTYPYEQYF.

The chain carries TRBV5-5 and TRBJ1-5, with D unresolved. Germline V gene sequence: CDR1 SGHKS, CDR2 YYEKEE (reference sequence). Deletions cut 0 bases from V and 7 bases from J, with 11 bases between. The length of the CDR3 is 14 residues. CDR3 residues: CASSLGQDIQPQHF. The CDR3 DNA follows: TGTGCCAGCAGCTTGGGGCAGGATATCCAGCCCCAGCATTTT. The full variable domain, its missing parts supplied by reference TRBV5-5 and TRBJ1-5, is DAGVTQSPTHLIKTRGQQVTLRCSPISGHKSVSWYQQVLGQGPQFIFQYYEKEERGRGNFPDRFSARQFPNYSSELNVNALLLGDSALYLCASSLGQDIQPQHFGDGTRLSIL.

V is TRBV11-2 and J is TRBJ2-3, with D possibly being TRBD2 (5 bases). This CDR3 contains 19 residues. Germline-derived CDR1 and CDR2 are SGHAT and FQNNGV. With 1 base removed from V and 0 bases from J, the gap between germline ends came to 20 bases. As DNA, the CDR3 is TGTGCCAGCAGCTTAGGGTTGTCTAGCTATCTTACTAGCACAGATACGCAGTATTTT. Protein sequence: CASSLGLSSYLTSTDTQYF.

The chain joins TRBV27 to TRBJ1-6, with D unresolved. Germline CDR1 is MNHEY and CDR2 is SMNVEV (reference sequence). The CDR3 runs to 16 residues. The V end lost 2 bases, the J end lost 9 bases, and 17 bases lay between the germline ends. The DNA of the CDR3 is TGTGCCAGCAGTTTAACCCTCGGGGAGGGAAGTTCACCCCTCCACTTT. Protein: CASSLTLGEGSSPLHF.